The TCR beta chain under discussion was sequenced for a study of T cell responses to AZD1222 COVID-19 vaccine. The assay was immunoSEQ multiplex PCR, and TCRdb's table has in-frame clones only and misses some. Seen here are 89,000 or so clones, 80% to 95% observed once, and the top ten hold 11%. The starting material was peripheral blood, obtained 28 days after the second AZD1222 dose. The clonotype was recovered from an adult who received the AZD1222 COVID-19 vaccine.

In DNA, the CDR3 is TGTGCCAGCCATCGATCGTACGAGCAGTACTTC. It encodes CASHRSYEQYF. The J gene is TRBJ2-7, the V gene TRBV28; no clear D gene. This CDR3 comprises 11 residues. Trimming cost V 8 bases and J 4 bases, with 9 bases left between them. Germline CDR1 reads MDHEN; CDR2 reads SYDVKM.